The 2 T cell receptor beta chains in this list originate from one sample, sequenced in a study of blood T cell repertoires in COVID-19. Produced via immunoSEQ multiplex PCR; TCRdb's table is partial and in-frame only. This sample carries about 82,000 clones, roughly 82% of them seen once, and the ten largest clones take almost 7%. The sequenced sample was peripheral blood. These receptors were obtained from a man in his forties or fifties with active or convalescent COVID-19.

The V gene is TRBV6-5, the J gene TRBJ2-3; 11 bases are a match to TRBD1. Germline V gene sequence: CDR1 MNHEY, CDR2 SVGAGI. The CDR3 is 14 amino acids. The trim removed 6 bases at V and 6 bases at J, leaving 5 bases unmatched. The CDR3: CASSGQGAYDTQYF. The CDR3 nucleotides are TGTGCCAGCAGCGGACAGGGGGCGTATGATACGCAGTATTTT.

The gene calls are TRBV5-1 and TRBJ1-2; D gene unclear. V lost 4 bases and J 7 bases, leaving 17 bases between the germline ends. This CDR3 comprises 14 residues. Germline loops: CDR1 SGHRS, CDR2 YFSETQ. This CDR3 reads CASSAGTGNAGYTF. DNA of the CDR3: TGCGCCAGCAGCGCCGGTACGGGGAACGCTGGCTACACCTTC. Together with reference TRBV5-1 and TRBJ1-2, the CDR3 gives the full variable domain: KAGVTQTPRYLIKTRGQQVTLSCSPISGHRSVSWYQQTPGQGLQFLFEYFSETQRNKGNFPGRFSGRQFSNSRSEMNVSTLELGDSALYLCASSAGTGNAGYTFGSGTRLTVV.